This TCR beta chain derives from a study of OX40 agonist ivuxolimab in advanced cancers. The table came from immunoSEQ multiplex PCR; TCRdb's copy has only in-frame clones and leaves some out. The sample yields 100,000 or so clones, around 95% seen once. Deletions cut 4 bases from V and 2 bases from J, with 12 bases between. Germline V lookup: CDR1 MGHDK, CDR2 SYGVNS. The CDR3 is 15 amino acids. Specimen: CD4+ or CD8+ T cells sorted from blood, collected in a trial of the OX40 agonist ivuxolimab. The chain couples TRBV25-1 to TRBJ2-1; maybe TRBD1 (6 bases). The source of this sequence is an adult with an advanced solid tumor such as melanoma, head and neck, liver or kidney cancer. CDR3: CASSATGWAYNEQFF. The CDR3, as DNA: TGTGCCAGCAGTGCAACAGGGTGGGCCTACAATGAGCAGTTCTTC.